This T cell receptor (beta chain) was retrieved from a study of T cell responses to AZD1222 COVID-19 vaccine. Notes on the study in general: Following two doses of AZD1222, Spike-specific TCR breadth and depth rose.

This clone was detected only once. Its target is not known. Germline V CDR1 and CDR2: MNHEY, SVGAGI. V lost 4 bases to trimming and J lost 2 bases; unmatched junction nucleotides: 4. This CDR3 region has 15 residues. The repertoire was sequenced with immunoSEQ multiplex PCR; TCRdb's copy has only in-frame clones and lacks some. The table has about 110,000 clones, about nine tenths seen once. This sequence was found in an adult who received the AZD1222 COVID-19 vaccine. Here the sequenced sample was peripheral blood, taken 28 days after the second AZD1222 dose. The rearrangement uses TRBV6-5 and TRBJ1-5; 8 bases line up with TRBD1. The DNA of the CDR3 is TGTGCCAGCAGTTCAGGGGGCGCGGGCAATCAGCCCCAGCATTTT. Amino acids: CASSSGGAGNQPQHF.